This T cell receptor beta chain was retrieved from a study of T cells in narcolepsy. Study details: Patients with NT1 or NT2 and healthy control donors were enrolled. Study results and caveats: Reportedly, autoreactive clonotypes were serially detected in patients' blood but not controls'. Autoreactive clone sequences were missing from some blood memory CD4+ repertoires.

V lost 4 bases to trimming and J lost 4 bases, with 17 bases between them. Germline values: CDR1 SGHRS, CDR2 YFSETQ. This CDR3 comprises 15 residues. As regards this clone: As yet, its antigen is unknown.

Produced via immunoSEQ multiplex PCR; TCRdb's table is partial and in-frame only. The sample contains fewer than 35,000 clones, roughly 87% of which appear only once. The chain links TRBV5-1 to TRBJ1-2, with D possibly matching TRBD1 (5 bases). This receptor was identified in a human donor with narcolepsy. Material for sequencing was CD45RA- memory CD4+ T cells from PBMCs. CDR3 in DNA: TGCGCCAGCAGCCCGGAGGGGCACGGGACCTATGGCTACACCTTC. This sequence encodes CASSPEGHGTYGYTF.